This T cell receptor (beta chain) was captured in a study of radiation and T cells in renal cell carcinoma. Produced via immunoSEQ multiplex PCR; TCRdb's table is partial and in-frame only. The sample holds roughly 60,000 clones, around 77% seen once. Indicated time point: blood 2 weeks post-SBRT. Treatment noted: 15 Gy SBRT to primary tumor, nephrectomy 4 weeks later. This material consisted of blood, taken from a patient whose treatment included radiotherapy and nephrectomy. The receptor's source is a man in his fifties or sixties with renal cell carcinoma.

This chain's CDR3 is CASSQDVRGHTGELFF. The DNA of the CDR3 is TGCGCCAGCAGCCAAGATGTCAGGGGACACACCGGGGAGCTGTTTTTT. This chain links TRBV4-3 with TRBJ2-2, with D perhaps TRBD1 (6 bases). The germline V and J ends were trimmed by 0 bases and 3 bases, with 11 bases remaining between them. Germline V lookup: CDR1 LGHNA, CDR2 YSLEER. The CDR3 runs 16 residues.